The 19 T cell receptor beta chains reported below all come from one sample, sequenced in a study of T cell clonality in common variable immunodeficiency. Antigen specificity for these receptors is unknown. Libraries were prepared by immunoSEQ multiplex PCR; TCRdb keeps only in-frame clonotypes and omits some of them. The table records about 26,000 clones without singletons, the ten largest covering approximately 25%. Study-level results: In common variable immunodeficiency, TCR beta chains reportedly carried fewer deletions and N-nucleotide insertions.

Sample: peripheral blood mononuclear cells. Receptor source: a human donor with common variable immunodeficiency.

At least ten counts were recorded for this clone. The CDR3 goes on 3 residues after the read ends, and that part is filled in from the germline J gene. V usage is TRBV20-1 and J usage is TRBJ2-5; no clear D. Germline assignment: CDR1 DFQATT and CDR2 SNEGSKA (reference sequence). The CDR3 length is 13 residues. With 5 bases removed from V and 1 base from J, the gap between germline ends came to 11 bases. The CDR3 DNA, read in part, is TGCAGTGCTCCCCCCCCCATCCAAGAGACC. Encoded protein: CSAPPPIQET. The whole CDR3 protein reads CSAPPPIQETQYF.

The sample holds a few counts of this clone. Read sequence stops 3 residues before the CDR3 end, and the germline J gene provides the missing end. The chain joins TRBV2 to TRBJ2-7; 8 positions match TRBD1. The CDR3 has 13 residues. Trimming cost V 6 bases and J 2 bases; bases outside gene matches: 3. Germline V gene sequence: CDR1 SNHLY, CDR2 FYNNEI. CDR3 in amino acids: CASRTDRAYEQYF. CDR3 DNA (partial): TGTGCCAGCAGAACGGACAGGGCCTACGAG.

This clone was seen repeatedly, ten times or more. The read halts 3 residues ahead of the CDR3 end, with the missing end drawn from the germline J gene. The genes are TRBV5-1 and TRBJ2-2; 8 bases match TRBD1. The CDR3 contains 15 residues. With V trimmed by 2 bases and J by 7 bases, 7 bases remained unmatched. From germline, CDR1 is SGHRS and CDR2 YFSETQ. CDR3: CASSFPGGAGGELFF. CDR3 DNA (partial): TGCGCCAGCAGCTTCCCAGGGGGCGCAGGCGGGGAG.

This clone was seen repeatedly, ten times or more. Read coverage stops 3 residues before the CDR3 terminus; the germline J gene supplies the remainder. J is TRBJ2-1 and V is TRBV19; D possibly corresponds to TRBD1 (6 bases). V dropped 10 bases and J dropped 3 bases, with 10 bases sitting between them. Germline lookup yields CDR1 LNHDA and CDR2 SQIVND (reference sequence). The length of the CDR3 is 12 residues. The CDR3 sequence is CATRTDYNEQFF. The covered CDR3 bases are TGTGCCACCCGGACAGACTACAATGAG.

This clone appeared many times. The read halts 3 residues ahead of the CDR3 end, with the missing end drawn from the germline J gene. The chain employs TRBV5-1 and TRBJ1-1; TRBD1 matches at 7 bases. Losses at the gene ends were 6 bases for V and 1 base for J; bases not matched to a gene: 3. The germline CDR1 and CDR2 sequences are SGHRS and YFSETQ. This CDR3 is built from 13 residues. The covered CDR3 bases are TGCGCCAGCAACGACAGGGAGAACACTGAA. This translates into CASNDRENTE. The full CDR3 protein reads CASNDRENTEAFF.

In this sample, this clone turned up many times. The DNA ends 3 residues before the CDR3 does, and the rest of the CDR3 is filled in from the germline J gene. This sequence joins TRBV28 and TRBJ2-1; tentative D call: TRBD2 (6 bases). Germline-derived CDR1 and CDR2 are MDHEN and SYDVKM. The ends were cut back, 2 bases at V and 0 bases at J, with 14 bases in the middle. This CDR3 contains 17 residues. CDR3 protein: CASSLRLALSSYNEQFF. CDR3 DNA, as far as it was read: TGTGCCAGCAGTTTACGGCTAGCGTTGAGCTCCTACAATGAG. The whole variable domain, remainder taken from reference TRBV28 and TRBJ2-1, is DVKVTQSSRYLVKRTGEKVFLECVQDMDHENMFWYRQDPGLGLRLIYFSYDVKMKEKGDIPEGYSVSREKKERFSLILESASTNQTSMYLCASSLRLALSSYNEQFFGPGTRLTVL.

This clone was counted ten times or more. With the read ending 3 residues before the CDR3 end, the germline J gene is used to fill in that end. V usage is TRBV20-1 and J usage is TRBJ1-2; a weak D match, TRBD1 (6 bases). Per germline, CDR1 DFQATT and CDR2 SNEGSKA (reference sequence). The CDR3 has 13 residues. The V end was cut by 3 bases, the J end by 0 bases, with 8 bases between. The sequenced part of the CDR3 DNA is TGCAGTGCTAGGGACAGTACTAACTATGGC. Translation: CSARDSTNYG. The whole CDR3 sequence is CSARDSTNYGYTF.

Worth noting for this clone: Read coverage stops 3 residues before the CDR3 terminus; the germline J gene supplies the remainder. V and J are TRBV6-2 or TRBV6-3 and TRBJ2-3, with D perhaps matching TRBD2 (5 bases). V lost 6 bases, J lost 2 bases, and 9 bases lay in between. The CDR3 has 13 amino acids. From germline, CDR1 is MNHEY and CDR2 SVGEGT. The CDR3 loop reads CASRAGDTDTQYF. The covered CDR3 bases are TGTGCCAGCAGGGCCGGGGACACAGATACG.

On this clone: The read ends 3 residues before the CDR3 terminus; that terminus is restored from the germline J gene. The chain employs TRBV20-1 and TRBJ2-7; a weak D match, TRBD1 (6 bases). The CDR3 has 12 residues. Trimming removed 6 bases at V and 2 bases at J, with 11 bases between. Germline CDR1 DFQATT, CDR2 SNEGSKA (reference sequence). CDR3 protein: CSAGQRTYEQYF. The CDR3 DNA, read in part, is TGCAGTGCCGGACAGCGAACCTACGAG.

This clone was observed many times. The CDR3 extends 3 residues past the end of the read, so its final part is completed from the germline J gene. Within the sample, other DNA sequences also encode this same CDR3. The gene calls are TRBV5-1 and TRBJ2-7, with 15 bases aligning to TRBD2. This CDR3 region has 15 residues. Germline V gene sequence: CDR1 SGHRS, CDR2 YFSETQ. Losses at the gene ends were 4 bases for V and 3 bases for J; bases not matched to a gene: 2. The CDR3 sequence: CASSEGLAGGYEQYF. The sequenced CDR3 bases are TGCGCCAGCAGCGAGGGACTAGCGGGGGGCTACGAG.

This clone was seen many times. The CDR3 end falls 3 residues outside the read, so it is completed with the germline J gene. This rearrangement joins TRBV7-6 to TRBJ2-2; weak D call: TRBD1 (6 bases). CDR3 length equals 15 residues. CDR1 is SGHVS, CDR2 FNYEAQ, per germline. V was clipped by 6 bases and J by 0 bases, with 11 bases between them. The sequenced part of the CDR3 DNA is TGTGCCAGCAGGGACGGACAGTCGAACACCGGGGAG. This sequence encodes CASRDGQSNTGE. The full CDR3 is CASRDGQSNTGELFF.

This clone was observed a handful of times. Read sequence stops 3 residues before the CDR3 end, and the germline J gene provides the missing end. The chain uses TRBV2 and TRBJ1-1; D remains ambiguous. Trimming left V 1 base short and J 6 bases short, with 3 bases between. From germline, CDR1 is SNHLY and CDR2 FYNNEI. The CDR3 is made up of 11 amino acids. Incomplete CDR3 DNA: TGTGCCAGCAGTGAAGGGCCTGAA. Its translation: CASSEGPE. The CDR3 as a whole reads CASSEGPEAFF.

Regarding this clone: A read error may explain this, as a much larger clone is one base away. The observed sequence ends 3 residues before the CDR3 terminus, with the missing tail filled in from the germline J gene. V and J are TRBV6-7 and TRBJ1-5; tentatively, D is TRBD1 (5 bases). TRBV6-7 is assigned to the ORF class and has an uncertain function. Trimming left V 10 bases short and J 7 bases short, with 26 bases between. The CDR3 runs to 16 residues. The CDR3: CATTSGHTIPMQPQHF. CDR3 bases read: TGTGCCACGACTTCAGGACATACGATACCCATGCAGCCC.

This clone was detected ten times or more. The CDR3 DNA, read in part, is TGTGCCAGCAGCTACCGACTAGCGGCCTACAATGAG. It yields the protein CASSYRLAAYNE. The full CDR3 reads CASSYRLAAYNEQFF. V gene TRBV7-3 combines with J gene TRBJ2-1, with 9 bases lining up with TRBD2. The read stops 3 residues short of the end of the CDR3; the missing end is completed from the germline J gene. Germline values: CDR1 SGHTA, CDR2 FQGTGA. Trimming removed 4 bases from V and 2 bases from J; junction bases left unmatched: 3. The length of the CDR3 is 15 residues.

This clone was recorded at least ten times. The read is 3 residues too short to cover the CDR3 end, so that end is filled in from the germline J gene. The chain carries TRBV20-1 and TRBJ1-6; TRBD1 matches at 8 bases. CDR1 is DFQATT, CDR2 SNEGSKA, per germline (reference sequence). V shed 0 bases and J 8 bases; nucleotides not matched to a gene: 6. CDR3 length: 15 amino acids. The covered CDR3 bases are TGCAGTGCTAGAGATCCCGACAGGGGCGATTCACCC. Its translation: CSARDPDRGDSP. Given in full, the CDR3 is CSARDPDRGDSPLHF.

This clone has ten or more counts. The read stops 3 residues short of the end of the CDR3; the missing end is completed from the germline J gene. The chain links TRBV20-1 to TRBJ1-1; 7 nucleotides line up with TRBD1. This CDR3 has 13 amino acids. The trim removed 3 bases at V and 6 bases at J, leaving 7 bases unmatched. The germline CDR1 and CDR2 sequences are DFQATT and SNEGSKA (reference sequence). This chain's CDR3 is CSARGTVRAEAFF. The part of the CDR3 DNA that was read is TGCAGTGCTAGGGGGACAGTAAGAGCTGAA.

Worth noting for this clone: With the read ending 3 residues before the CDR3 end, the germline J gene is used to fill in that end. This chain connects TRBV5-1 to TRBJ2-1; no clear D. Germline assignment: CDR1 SGHRS and CDR2 YFSETQ. The CDR3 totals 15 residues. Trimming shortened V by 4 bases and J by 0 bases, and 11 bases separated the two germline ends. The DNA read from the CDR3 is TGCGCCAGCAGCCTGGGCGTGAGCTCCTACAATGAG. Amino acid sequence: CASSLGVSSYNE. The complete CDR3 sequence is CASSLGVSSYNEQFF.

In this sample, this clone turned up a few times. The read finishes 3 residues shy of the CDR3 end, and the germline J gene is used to complete it. The V gene is TRBV7-6, the J gene TRBJ2-6; TRBD2 is a possible D gene (6 bases). The CDR3 has 15 amino acids. V was shortened by 8 bases and J by 4 bases, with 15 bases between the two germline ends. Germline V gene data show CDR1 as SGHVS and CDR2 as FNYEAQ. The sequenced CDR3 bases are TGTGCCAGCGGGCTGGGGGGAACGGGGGCCAACGTC. It specifies CASGLGGTGANV. The full CDR3 protein is CASGLGGTGANVLTF.

This clone showed up many times. The DNA is left out, because the CDR3 cannot be placed on it with certainty; the CDR3 is given as TCRdb lists it. This chain uses TRBV19 with TRBJ2-7; TRBD1, the D gene given by the table, was not confirmed from the DNA. CDR1 is LNHDA and CDR2 is SQIVND in the germline V gene (reference sequence). Both ends counted, the CDR3 spans 15 residues. This chain's CDR3 is CASSFRARGSYEQYF.